These 14 T cell receptor beta chains came from one sample sequenced in a study of cytomegalovirus exposure and HLA in healthy donors. Clones were sequenced by immunoSEQ multiplex PCR, and TCRdb holds only the in-frame ones, with some missing. This table holds approximately 120,000 clones, just under 95% found once. Sequencing used PBMCs. These receptor sequences come from a woman between 18 and 30 years old in good health and CMV-seronegative.

The chain employs TRBV27 and TRBJ2-7; 14 bases line up with TRBD2. Germline V CDR1 and CDR2: MNHEY, SMNVEV (reference sequence). The CDR3 contains 16 residues. J lost 5 bases, V lost 4 bases, and 7 bases had no gene match. The CDR3 loop reads CASSWLGTSGSNEQYF. Here the CDR3 DNA reads TGTGCCAGCAGTTGGCTTGGGACTAGCGGGAGCAACGAGCAGTACTTC.

The rearrangement links TRBV7-9 to TRBJ2-5; 7 bases are a match to TRBD1. Germline CDR1 reads SEHNR; CDR2 reads FQNEAQ (reference sequence). V lost 4 bases, J lost 5 bases, and 13 bases stayed unmatched. The CDR3 has 16 residues. The CDR3 is CASSSPGGRSTETQYF. As DNA, the CDR3 is TGTGCCAGCAGCTCTCCAGGGGGAAGGAGTACGGAGACCCAGTACTTC.

The CDR3 DNA reads TGTGCCAGCAGTGATAGGGCGGGGGGGCTGGAGACCCAGTACTTC. Amino acid sequence: CASSDRAGGLETQYF. The chain recombines TRBV2 with TRBJ2-5, with 9 bases fitting TRBD2. With 3 bases clipped from V and 5 bases from J, the junction kept 7 bases outside the gene matches. CDR3 length equals 15 residues. Per the germline V gene, CDR1 is SNHLY and CDR2 is FYNNEI.

The genes are TRBV7-9 and TRBJ2-7; TRBD1 matches 9 bases. Germline CDR1 reads SEHNR; CDR2 reads FQNEAQ (reference sequence). V lost 5 bases, J lost 3 bases, and 8 bases stayed unmatched. This CDR3 has 15 amino acids. The CDR3: CASSNPGQGLYEQYF. In DNA form, the CDR3 reads TGTGCCAGCAGCAACCCGGGACAGGGTCTCTACGAGCAGTACTTC. The full variable domain, in which reference TRBV7-9 and TRBJ2-7 provide the parts outside the CDR3, is DTGVSQNPRHKITKRGQNVTFRCDPISEHNRLYWYRQTLGQGPEFLTYFQNEAQLEKSRLLSDRFSAERPKGSFSTLEIQRTEQGDSAMYLCASSNPGQGLYEQYFGPGTRLTVT.

The CDR3 sequence: CASSVRVGEKLFF. DNA for the CDR3: TGTGCCAGCAGCGTACGGGTTGGCGAAAAACTGTTTTTT. The genes are TRBV9 and TRBJ1-4; D remains ambiguous. This CDR3 has 13 amino acids. Trimming took 1 base from V and 8 from J, leaving 9 bases between them. In germline, CDR1 is SGDLS, CDR2 YYNGEE.

The chain has TRBV19 and TRBJ1-5, with D perhaps TRBD1 (6 bases). The CDR3 runs 14 residues. Germline values: CDR1 LNHDA, CDR2 SQIVND (reference sequence). Trimming left V 3 bases short and J 7 bases short, with 13 bases between. The CDR3 loop is CASSIRPGVQPQHF. The CDR3, as DNA: TGTGCCAGTAGTATTAGGCCAGGGGTACAGCCCCAGCATTTT.

The chain joins TRBV28 to TRBJ1-3, with TRBD1 as a possible D gene (5 bases). Trimming stripped 2 bases from V and 0 bases from J, with 11 bases between. The germline CDR1 and CDR2 sequences are MDHEN and SYDVKM. This CDR3 spans 16 amino acids. DNA for the CDR3: TGTGCCAGCAGTTTAAGAGACAGTTACTCTGGAAACACCATATATTTT. It yields the protein CASSLRDSYSGNTIYF.

V is TRBV5-1 and J is TRBJ1-2; D may be TRBD1 (5 bases). Trimming took off 3 bases at V and 7 bases at J, with 22 bases between the two ends. CDR3 length: 16 amino acids. In germline, CDR1 is SGHRS, CDR2 YFSETQ. The CDR3: CASSSLTGESGGGYTF. The CDR3 DNA reads as TGCGCCAGCAGCTCCCTCACGGGGGAGAGCGGTGGTGGCTACACCTTC.

This clone appeared a single time. The V and J genes are TRBV5-1 and TRBJ2-1; 11 positions agree with TRBD1. In germline, CDR1 is SGHRS, CDR2 YFSETQ. The CDR3 is 14 amino acids. The junction had 3 bases not matched to a gene; V was cut back by 7 bases and J by 3 bases. The CDR3 nucleotides read TGCGCCAGCGCCGGGACAGGGGGCTACAATGAGCAGTTCTTC. Its protein product is CASAGTGGYNEQFF.

The chain has TRBV10-3 and TRBJ2-7; 9 nucleotides match TRBD1. This CDR3 has 13 residues. Trimming cost V 10 bases and J 5 bases; bases outside gene matches: 9. Germline V CDR1 and CDR2: ENHRY, SYGVKD. The CDR3 here is CATLQGARNEQYF. CDR3 bases: TGTGCCACCCTACAGGGGGCACGCAACGAGCAGTACTTC.

The gene calls are TRBV9 and TRBJ1-5; D gene uncertain. This CDR3 spans 13 amino acids. V lost 4 bases to trimming and J lost 6 bases, with 11 bases between them. Germline-derived CDR1 and CDR2 are SGDLS and YYNGEE. In DNA form, the CDR3 reads TGTGCCAGCAGCCTAGGAGGGATTCAGCCCCAGCATTTT. This gives the protein CASSLGGIQPQHF. The full variable domain, in which reference TRBV9 and TRBJ1-5 provide the parts outside the CDR3, is DSGVTQTPKHLITATGQRVTLRCSPRSGDLSVYWYQQSLDQGLQFLIQYYNGEERAKGNILERFSAQQFPDLHSELNLSSLELGDSALYFCASSLGGIQPQHFGDGTRLSIL.

The CDR3 protein is CASSLGGLNTGELFF. The CDR3 DNA reads as TGCGCCAGCAGCTTGGGGGGACTGAACACCGGGGAGCTGTTTTTT. The chain employs TRBV5-1 and TRBJ2-2; possible D gene TRBD2, 6 bases. Deletions cut 0 bases from V and 1 base from J, with 7 bases between. Per the germline V gene, CDR1 is SGHRS and CDR2 is YFSETQ. The CDR3 loop spans 15 amino acids.

V usage is TRBV28 and J usage is TRBJ2-1; TRBD1 aligns across 10 bases. In germline, CDR1 is MDHEN, CDR2 SYDVKM. CDR3 size: 19 residues. Trimming took 7 bases from V and 4 from J; bases not matched to a gene: 19. CDR3 sequence: CASKTYGDRGMLGYNEQFF. Here the CDR3 DNA reads TGTGCCAGCAAAACTTATGGGGACAGGGGCATGTTAGGGTACAATGAGCAGTTCTTC.

The V and J genes are TRBV4-1 and TRBJ2-1; 7 bases are shared with TRBD2. Germline-derived CDR1 and CDR2 are MGHRA and YSYEKL. This CDR3 contains 16 residues. Losses at the gene ends were 3 bases for V and 2 bases for J; bases not matched to a gene: 7. The chain's CDR3 is CASSQIGLVAYNEQFF. For the CDR3, the DNA is TGCGCCAGCAGCCAGATCGGACTAGTAGCCTACAATGAGCAGTTCTTC.